Presented here are 25 T cell receptor beta chains from one specimen sequenced in a study of T cells after yellow fever vaccination. TCRdb re-called the 5' RACE reads through MiXCR, storing one row per CDR3 protein. Of 100,000 to 150,000 distinct CDR3 sequences listed, more than 6.5% were seen once; the top ten hold around 2.5%. Here the sequenced sample was CD4+ T cells sorted from PBMCs, taken more than 8 days after the first yellow fever vaccination. The source is a man aged 18-30 years who received the YFV17D yellow fever vaccine.

In this sample, this clonotype turned up many times. The chain employs TRBV7-2 and TRBJ1-6; tentative D call: TRBD1 (6 bases). This CDR3 has 15 residues. V lost 6 bases and J 10 bases, leaving 19 bases between the germline ends. CDR1 and CDR2 (germline): SGHTA, FQGNSA. In DNA form, the CDR3 reads TGTGCCAGCAGAGTAACAGGGAGAAGGGGCTCACCCCTCCACTTT. Protein product: CASRVTGRRGSPLHF.

This clonotype has at least ten counts. The chain combines TRBV20-1 with TRBJ2-5; 10 nucleotides line up with TRBD2. Looked up from germline, CDR1 is DFQATT and CDR2 is SNEGSKA (reference sequence). V lost 6 bases, J lost 4 bases, and 11 bases stayed unmatched. This CDR3 comprises 15 residues. The CDR3 region has the DNA TGCAGTGCCGATAGGAGCGGGGGGGCCCGAGAGACCCAGTACTTC. It codes for CSADRSGGARETQYF.

This clonotype was detected many times. J is TRBJ2-6 and V is TRBV12-3 or TRBV12-4; tentative D call: TRBD1 (6 bases). Trimming cost V 1 base and J 1 base, with 11 bases left between them. The CDR3 is made up of 17 amino acids. CDR3: CASSLGTVFSGANVLTF. In DNA, the CDR3 is TGTGCCAGCAGTTTAGGGACAGTATTTTCTGGGGCCAACGTCCTGACTTTC.

This clonotype occurred many times. CDR3 in DNA: TGTGCCACCAGTCCTAACACCGGGGAGCTGTTTTTT. It yields the protein CATSPNTGELFF. The V call is TRBV24-1, the J call TRBJ2-2; D is uncertain. The CDR3 runs to 12 residues. Germline V gene data show CDR1 as KGHDR and CDR2 as SFDVKD. Trimming removed 6 bases from V and 2 bases from J, with 3 bases in between.

At least ten counts were recorded for this clonotype. The V gene is TRBV9, the J gene TRBJ1-3; 7 bases are a match to TRBD1. Trimming cost V 4 bases and J 4 bases; bases outside gene matches: 5. Per germline, CDR1 SGDLS and CDR2 YYNGEE. CDR3 length: 14 residues. The CDR3 region is CASSPTGEGNTIYF. In DNA, the CDR3 is TGTGCCAGCAGCCCCACAGGGGAAGGAAACACCATATATTTT.

Many counts were recorded for this clonotype. CDR3 protein: CASSPRQGARQPQHF. CDR3 DNA sequence: TGCGCCAGCAGCCCAAGACAGGGGGCTCGCCAGCCCCAGCATTTT. The rearrangement links TRBV4-1 to TRBJ1-5; the match to TRBD1 covers 10 bases. This CDR3 comprises 15 residues. Germline lookup yields CDR1 MGHRA and CDR2 YSYEKL. The V gene end was trimmed by 4 bases and the J gene end by 7 bases; junction bases not matched to a gene: 7.

Only a few counts were recorded for this clonotype. The genes are TRBV7-2 and TRBJ2-7, with 8 bases lining up with TRBD2. With V trimmed by 4 bases and J by 4 bases, 6 bases remained unmatched. Germline-derived CDR1 and CDR2 are SGHTA and FQGNSA. The CDR3 runs to 14 residues. The CDR3 coding sequence is TGTGCCAGCAGCTCCCCCTCTAGCGGGTACGAGCAGTACTTC. Its translation is CASSSPSSGYEQYF.

In this sample, this clonotype turned up many times. The genes are TRBV7-2 and TRBJ2-5, with D perhaps matching TRBD1 or TRBD2 (6 bases each). With 10 bases removed from V and 5 bases from J, the gap between germline ends came to 17 bases. The CDR3 sequence is 13 residues long. Germline V lookup: CDR1 SGHTA, CDR2 FQGNSA. The CDR3 spells CATGAGYGETQYF. CDR3 DNA sequence: TGTGCCACAGGGGCGGGGTACGGGGAGACCCAGTACTTC.

This clonotype has ten or more counts. The chain recombines TRBV18 with TRBJ2-6; D remains ambiguous. CDR1 is KGHSH, CDR2 LQKENI, per germline. This CDR3 has 17 amino acids. The ends were cut back, 2 bases at V and 3 bases at J, with 14 bases in the middle. The CDR3 DNA is TGTGCCAGCTCACCAGGGCCGCTGGGGATTGGGGCCAACGTCCTGACTTTC. This translates into CASSPGPLGIGANVLTF. Supplemented by reference TRBV18 and TRBJ2-6, the full variable domain reads NAGVMQNPRHLVRRRGQEARLRCSPMKGHSHVYWYRQLPEEGLKFMVYLQKENIIDESGMPKERFSAEFPKEGPSILRIQQVVRGDSAAYFCASSPGPLGIGANVLTFGAGSRLTVL.

This clonotype was detected many times. This chain links TRBV20-1 with TRBJ2-3, with TRBD2 as a possible D gene (6 bases). The CDR3 runs to 18 residues. CDR1 and CDR2 from the germline V gene are DFQATT and SNEGSKA (reference sequence). V was trimmed by 2 bases and J by 0 bases, leaving 21 bases between them. This chain's CDR3 is CSARTTRFRGFSTDTQYF. The DNA of the CDR3 is TGCAGTGCTAGAACGACTAGGTTCCGTGGGTTTAGCACAGATACGCAGTATTTT.

This clonotype was seen many times. This chain uses TRBV10-3 with TRBJ2-1; 12 bases map to TRBD2. The CDR3 is 16 residues long. Trimming cost V 0 bases and J 7 bases; bases outside gene matches: 4. From germline, CDR1 is ENHRY and CDR2 SYGVKD. For the CDR3, the DNA is TGTGCCATCAGTGAGTCGGCTAGCGGGGGGGCTAATGAGCAGTTCTTC. It specifies CAISESASGGANEQFF.

Ten or more counts support this clonotype. The rearrangement uses TRBV7-9 and TRBJ1-1, with TRBD1 identical over 9 bases. The germline CDR1 and CDR2 sequences are SEHNR and FQNEAQ (reference sequence). V lost 5 bases to trimming and J lost 3 bases; unmatched junction nucleotides: 4. The CDR3 is made up of 14 amino acids. The CDR3 reads CASSPGQGYTEAFF. In DNA, the CDR3 is TGTGCCAGCAGCCCAGGACAGGGGTACACTGAAGCTTTCTTT.

This clonotype showed up many times. The chain recombines TRBV12-3 or TRBV12-4 with TRBJ1-2; the D gene is possibly TRBD1 (5 bases). Deletions cut 6 bases from V and 11 bases from J, with 19 bases between. This CDR3 has 13 amino acids. CDR3 nucleotides: TGTGCCAGCAGCTCGGGACTCTTAACGAGGTACACCTTC. The encoded protein is CASSSGLLTRYTF.

This clonotype was counted many times. The CDR3 here is CASSWGQGYEQYF. The DNA of the CDR3 is TGTGCCAGCAGCTGGGGACAGGGCTACGAGCAGTACTTC. The chain has TRBV7-2 and TRBJ2-7; 9 nucleotides match TRBD1. The trim removed 4 bases at V and 3 bases at J, leaving 1 base unmatched. CDR3 length: 13 amino acids. CDR1 is SGHTA and CDR2 is FQGNSA in the germline V gene.

CDR3 bases: TGTGCCATCAGTGAGTTTACAGGGGGATCAGCTTTCTTT. It codes for CAISEFTGGSAFF. The rearrangement links TRBV10-3 to TRBJ1-1; 8 bases match TRBD1. The CDR3 has 13 residues. Germline trimming cut 1 base from V and 10 bases from J; bases unmatched to any gene: 5. From germline, CDR1 is ENHRY and CDR2 SYGVKD.

The CDR3 DNA reads as TGTGCCTTCAGTCCCGGGTTGTACGCGGGGCCCCGCACAGATACGCAGTATTTT. Its protein product is CAFSPGLYAGPRTDTQYF. The chain couples TRBV3-1 to TRBJ2-3, with D possibly being TRBD2 (6 bases). The ends were cut back, 11 bases at V and 1 base at J, with 28 bases in the middle. The CDR3 consists of 18 residues. Germline lookup yields CDR1 LGHDT and CDR2 YNNKEL (reference sequence).

Ten or more counts support this clonotype. The chain couples TRBV28 to TRBJ1-1, with D possibly matching TRBD1 (5 bases). Trimming stripped 1 base from V and 5 bases from J, with 11 bases between. The CDR3 consists of 14 residues. CDR1 and CDR2 from the germline V gene are MDHEN and SYDVKM. In nucleotides, the CDR3 is TGTGCCAGCAGTTTATCAGGGTTGTTAACTGAAGCTTTCTTT. It yields the protein CASSLSGLLTEAFF.

The sample holds many counts of this clonotype. The rearrangement links TRBV5-6 to TRBJ1-2; D unclear. V lost 4 bases and J lost 5, with 15 bases in between. The CDR3 totals 14 residues. Germline V gene sequence: CDR1 SGHDT, CDR2 YYEEEE. This chain's CDR3 is CASSMRGPTYGYTF. CDR3 coding DNA: TGTGCCAGCAGCATGAGAGGACCGACATATGGCTACACCTTC.

This chain links TRBV4-3 with TRBJ2-7; D might be TRBD2 (7 bases). Germline CDR1 reads LGHNA; CDR2 reads YSLEER. The CDR3 is made up of 15 amino acids. CDR3: CAGSPSGGGRYEQYV. DNA for the CDR3: TGCGCCGGCAGCCCCTCTGGGGGGGGCCGGTACGAGCAGTACGTC.

This clonotype appeared many times. This sequence joins TRBV6-1 and TRBJ2-2; weak D call: TRBD1 (5 bases). The CDR3 length is 15 residues. V was clipped by 0 bases and J by 4 bases, with 9 bases between them. From germline, CDR1 is MNHNS and CDR2 SASEGT. CDR3 protein: CASSEAKGRTGELFF. The CDR3 DNA sequence: TGTGCCAGCAGTGAAGCAAAGGGGCGCACCGGGGAGCTGTTTTTT.

The chain uses TRBV18 and TRBJ2-7; 7 bases match TRBD1. This CDR3 spans 14 amino acids. The germline gives CDR1 KGHSH, CDR2 LQKENI. After removal of 0 bases from V and 3 bases from J, the junction contained 2 bases not matched to a gene. The CDR3 DNA reads as TGTGCCAGCTCACCACCGGGGGACAGCTACGAGCAGTACTTC. It codes for CASSPPGDSYEQYF.

This clonotype came up many times. This sequence joins TRBV9 and TRBJ1-6; D might be TRBD1 (5 bases). The CDR3 loop spans 13 amino acids. V lost 0 bases to trimming and J lost 10 bases, with 8 bases between them. CDR1 and CDR2 from the germline V gene are SGDLS and YYNGEE. This CDR3 reads CASSVGGESPLHF. The CDR3 region has the DNA TGTGCCAGCAGCGTAGGGGGGGAGTCACCCCTCCACTTT.

This clonotype was observed a handful of times. The chain links TRBV18 to TRBJ1-2, with 7 bases that match TRBD1. The germline V gene encodes CDR1 KGHSH and CDR2 LQKENI. This CDR3 comprises 14 residues. Losses at the gene ends were 3 bases for V and 8 bases for J; bases not matched to a gene: 9. The CDR3 region is CASSPEGATRGYTF. The CDR3 DNA follows: TGTGCCAGCTCACCCGAGGGGGCGACGCGAGGCTACACCTTC.

A few counts support this clonotype. The chain links TRBV29-1 to TRBJ2-6; D may be TRBD1 (6 bases). The CDR3 consists of 15 residues. V was shortened by 5 bases and J by 0 bases, with 11 bases between the two germline ends. Germline V CDR1 and CDR2: SQVTM, ANQGSEA. The CDR3 sequence is CSVRGSGSGANVLTF. DNA of the CDR3: TGCAGCGTTAGGGGGTCCGGCTCTGGGGCCAACGTCCTGACTTTC. The complete variable domain, with remaining parts taken from reference TRBV29-1 and TRBJ2-6, reads SAVISQKPSRDICQRGTSLTIQCQVDSQVTMMFWYRQQPGQSLTLIATANQGSEATYESGFVIDKFPISRPNLTFSTLTVSNMSPEDSSIYLCSVRGSGSGANVLTFGAGSRLTVL.

This clonotype showed up many times. V is TRBV6-5 and J is TRBJ2-7; 9 bases align to TRBD1. J gave up 5 bases and V 2 bases, and 13 bases lay outside the gene matches. In germline, CDR1 is MNHEY, CDR2 SVGAGI. The CDR3 runs to 17 residues. CDR3 residues: CASSYRPQGAIKDEQYV. The CDR3 bases are TGTGCCAGCAGTTACCGACCACAGGGGGCGATTAAAGACGAGCAGTACGTC.